Ten or more counts support the clone carrying this TCR beta chain. The antigen is unknown. The sample belongs to a study of T cell repertoires in cytomegalovirus infection. Looking at the study overall: Based on public TCR beta signatures, there were indications of CMV infection and of a matching HLA type.

The CDR3 has 15 residues. Germline CDR1 reads SGHTA; CDR2 reads FQGNSA. V shed 5 bases and J shed 6 bases, with 17 bases lying between them. Study-wide results and caveats: Carriers of CMV and the relevant HLA type were discriminated by public TCR beta frequency. The response measured ex vivo was dominated by TCR beta clonotypes (HLA-C-restricted and CMV-specific).

MiXCR, applied by TCRdb to the reads, yields one record per CDR3 protein. The sample consists of fewer than 550,000 distinct CDR3 sequences, 26% of them appearing once. J is TRBJ1-5 and V is TRBV7-2, with TRBD1 as a possible D gene (5 bases). The material sequenced was PBMCs. This clonotype was obtained from a human donor in good health (CMV status not recorded). Some clones in this sample may be carry-over from other donors' samples. The CDR3, as DNA: TGTGCCAGCAGCCCACAATCGGGGGGGACTCAGCCCCAGCATTTT. Encoded protein: CASSPQSGGTQPQHF.